A selection of T cell receptor beta chains follows, all from one sample in a study of T cell repertoires in cytomegalovirus infection. One entry per CDR3 protein results from TCRdb running MiXCR on the reads. The sample shows 250,000 to 300,000 distinct CDR3 sequences, around 8.7% of them seen only once. The sequenced sample consisted of PBMCs. All receptors derive from a human donor in good health (CMV status not recorded). Some clones in this sample may be carry-over from other donors' samples. The CDR3 runs from the conserved cysteine through the conserved F or W. D genes are given only for firm matches. Clone size is not always given. Where it is, it says once, few, many or a class for expanded clones.

TRBV5-1	-	-	TRBJ2-7	CASSFDRTSYEQYF	TGCGCCAGCAGCTTCGACAGGACCTCCTACGAGCAGTACTTC
TRBV28	-	-	TRBJ2-4	CASSLPGLSGAKNIQYF	TGTGCCAGCAGTCTCCCCGGGCTCTCAGGGGCCAAAAACATTCAGTACTTC
TRBV7-9	-	-	TRBJ1-3	CASSPAGNTIYF	TGTGCCAGCAGCCCCGCCGGAAACACCATATATTTT
TRBV7-6	-	many	TRBJ1-2	CASSLGVGQGYTF	TGTGCCAGCAGCTTAGGGGTCGGACAGGGCTACACCTTC
TRBV3-1	TRBD2	-	TRBJ2-5	CASSQEVLAGPRETQYF	TGTGCCAGCAGCCAAGAAGTCCTAGCGGGGCCCCGGGAGACCCAGTACTTC
TRBV6-2/TRBV6-3	-	few	TRBJ2-1	CASSHSGTNNEQFF	TGTGCCAGCAGTCACTCCGGGACAAACAATGAGCAGTTCTTC
TRBV29-1	TRBD2	many	TRBJ2-7	CSAEGLAGDSITYEQYF	TGCAGCGCCGAGGGACTAGCGGGAGATTCTATTACCTACGAGCAGTACTTC
TRBV19	TRBD1	many	TRBJ2-4	CASSPGGTNIQYF	TGTGCCAGTAGCCCAGGGGGTACAAACATTCAGTACTTC
TRBV7-2	-	many	TRBJ1-1	CASSFHTGTANTEAFF	TGTGCCAGCAGCTTCCACACCGGGACGGCGAACACTGAAGCTTTCTTT
TRBV4-3	-	many	TRBJ1-1	CASSQGIGNTAVRAFF	TGCGCCAGCAGCCAAGGCATAGGAAACACGGCAGTGCGGGCTTTCTTT
TRBV7-6	-	many	TRBJ1-5	CASSMSSGRNQPQHF	TGTGCTAGCAGCATGAGCAGCGGTCGCAATCAGCCCCAGCATTTT
TRBV7-2	-	many	TRBJ2-2	CASSSTDTGELFF	TGTGCCAGCAGCTCGACGGACACCGGGGAGCTGTTTTTT
TRBV15	-	few	TRBJ2-1	CATTRGSGHNEQFF	TGTGCCACCACCCGGGGTAGCGGACACAATGAGCAGTTCTTC
TRBV20-1	-	many	TRBJ1-4	CSAGKGNEKLFF	TGCAGTGCCGGGAAAGGGAATGAAAAACTGTTTTTT
TRBV6-1	-	many	TRBJ2-7	CASSRTENNEQYF	TGTGCCAGCAGTAGAACAGAGAACAACGAGCAGTACTTC
TRBV29-1	-	many	TRBJ2-1	CSVDSATGTQFF	TGCAGCGTTGACTCCGCGACCGGCACCCAGTTCTTC
TRBV5-5	-	few	TRBJ1-2	CASSSTAPDYGYTF	TGTGCCAGCAGCTCCACCGCTCCGGACTATGGCTACACCTTC
TRBV19	TRBD2	-	TRBJ2-1	CASSIGPSGSSYNEQFF	TGTGCCAGTAGTATAGGGCCTAGCGGAAGCTCCTACAATGAGCAGTTCTTC
TRBV6-5	-	-	TRBJ1-6	CASSSLGGSPLHF	TGTGCCAGCAGTTCCCTCGGTGGTTCACCCCTCCACTTT
TRBV5-1	-	many	TRBJ1-1	CASSGSGGQNTEAFF	TGCGCCAGCAGCGGGTCGGGGGGGCAAAACACTGAAGCTTTCTTT
TRBV7-2	-	many	TRBJ2-5	CASRNQETQYF	TGTGCCAGCCGGAACCAAGAGACCCAGTACTTC
TRBV7-2	-	many	TRBJ2-5	CASSSSTRSVETQYF	TGTGCCAGCAGCTCCTCGACTAGGTCTGTGGAGACCCAGTACTTC
TRBV7-2	-	many	TRBJ1-1	CASSYPGVNTEAFF	TGTGCCAGCAGCTACCCGGGGGTGAACACTGAAGCTTTCTTT
TRBV28	TRBD1	-	TRBJ1-5	CASSYRDRGPNQPQHF	TGTGCCAGCAGTTACCGGGACAGGGGACCCAATCAGCCCCAGCATTTT
TRBV20-1	-	few	TRBJ2-7	CSARAARTSYEQYF	TGCAGTGCTAGAGCGGCCAGGACGTCCTACGAGCAGTACTTC
TRBV7-8	-	many	TRBJ2-1	CASKLTDSSYNEQFF	TGTGCCAGCAAATTGACAGATAGCTCCTACAATGAGCAGTTCTTC
TRBV7-9	TRBD2	many	TRBJ2-3	CASSFFRPERGAAVTDTQYF	TGTGCCAGCAGCTTTTTTCGTCCGGAGCGGGGTGCGGCGGTCACAGATACGCAGTATTTT
TRBV19	TRBD1	-	TRBJ1-4	CASILWGQQNEKLFF	TGTGCCAGTATTCTGTGGGGACAGCAGAATGAAAAACTGTTTTTT
TRBV7-2	TRBD1	many	TRBJ2-7	CASSFTPGTGSYEQYF	TGTGCCAGCAGCTTCACCCCCGGGACAGGCTCCTACGAGCAGTACTTC
TRBV28	-	-	TRBJ1-6	CAGGRTGQPNSPLHF	TGTGCCGGAGGACGTACCGGGCAGCCGAATTCACCCCTCCACTTT
TRBV18	-	many	TRBJ2-7	CASSLRDPGYYEQYF	TGTGCCAGCTCATTGAGGGACCCGGGATACTACGAGCAGTACTTC
TRBV6-2/TRBV6-3	TRBD2	many	TRBJ2-7	CASSYHRGLAGIYEQYF	TGTGCCAGCAGTTACCATAGGGGACTAGCGGGGATCTACGAGCAGTACTTC
TRBV11-2	TRBD1	-	TRBJ2-2	CATKSQGQGAGELSF	TGTGCCACCAAATCGCAGGGACAGGGGGCCGGGGAGCTGTCTTTT
TRBV7-2	TRBD2	many	TRBJ2-1	CASSLGLTGGGAYEQFF	TGTGCCAGCAGCTTAGGACTGACGGGCGGGGGGGCATATGAGCAGTTCTTC